This TCR beta chain was sequenced for a study of blood T cell repertoires in COVID-19 (dated by TCRdb to the early 2020s). Some background on the complete study: Samples covering the acute and convalescent phases of COVID-19 were provided by collaborators in the United States, Italy and Spain. The prospective study material was composed of cDNA or gDNA derived from T cells, B-cell-depleted T cells, or PBMCs. Subjects who had been exposed to COVID-19, were actively infected with it, or had recovered from it provided the deeply sampled blood TCRbeta repertoires that made up the dataset. The repertoires were released in a freely available public database meant as a resource for research on the immune response to SARS-CoV-2. Samples were obtained from the ongoing ImmuneRACE study (first 160 participants) and from over a thousand subjects provided by 6 global collaborators. Nearly every sample came with metadata listing a de-identified subject ID, COVID-19 status, age in years and sex. Where available, HLA class I and class II types were obtained from metadata supplied by the sample provider rather than from assay-based typing. General findings and caveats noted by the study authors: The quantity of clinical and demographic metadata differed by source and by participant and was supplied without curation.

The collaborating institutions used their own protocols to collect whole blood in K2EDTA tubes. For TCRbeta analysis, collaborators shipped samples in one of three forms: frozen whole blood, isolated PBMCs, or DNA extracted from either of those sample types. The immunoSEQ Assay, a bias-controlled multiplex PCR, was used to amplify TCRbeta CDR3 regions from genomic DNA. As for how the authors treated the data: The number of nucleated cells in each sample was estimated by amplification of reference gene primers within the assay. To quantify the absolute abundance of each unique TCRbeta CDR3 rearrangement, sequence reads were collapsed and filtered. For each sample, productive Simpson clonality was calculated by taking the square root of Simpson's diversity index across productive rearrangements. TCRdb took over this immuneACCESS table, retaining in-frame rearrangements with V and J assigned. Such tables are incomplete; in checked studies, under half of the missing clones stem from an unresolved V gene, and the remainder is unexplained. That table supplies the V and J calls and clone size; D and trimming were determined from the DNA. The sample data list more than 140,000 clones, and about 86% of these were observed just once. The top ten constitute 7% to 10% of the sample.

As for this clone: The antigen it binds to is not known. The sample holds no much larger clone one base away, and base qualities are not on file.

From the cysteine through the phenylalanine, the CDR3 covers 13 amino acids. CDR3 DNA only is kept here, 39 bases in frame from base 1. Sequences SNHLY (CDR1) and FYNNEI (CDR2) are obtained from the germline V gene. A distance of 6 bases separates the germline ends of V and J, which lose 4 bases and 0 bases respectively. Sequences were obtained from peripheral blood. This chain joins TRBV2 to TRBJ1-1; no D gene call is confident. This clonotype was sampled from a woman aged 60-75 years with acute or convalescent COVID-19. The nucleotide sequence reads as follows: TGTGCCAGCAGTGTTGGCATGAACACTGAAGCTTTCTTT. Its translation reads: CASSVGMNTEAFF.